The 13 T cell receptor beta chains reported below all come from one sample, sequenced in a study of T cell responses to AZD1222 COVID-19 vaccine. Clones were read by immunoSEQ multiplex PCR, and TCRdb kept only the in-frame ones, dropping some. The table includes approximately 30,000 clones, less than 90% detected once. The source was peripheral blood, collected on day 0 of AZD1222 vaccination. Receptors originate from an adult in good health.

This clone was counted a single time. V is TRBV2 and J is TRBJ1-1; 8 nucleotides line up with TRBD1. Germline V gene sequence: CDR1 SNHLY, CDR2 FYNNEI. The CDR3 sequence is 15 residues long. J gave up 3 bases and V 7 bases, and 10 bases lay outside the gene matches. CDR3 coding DNA: TGTGCCAGCACTAACCAGGACAGGGTCGACACTGAAGCTTTCTTT. Translated, it gives CASTNQDRVDTEAFF.

The chain couples TRBV28 to TRBJ1-1; no clear D. V gave up 4 bases and J gave up 4 bases, with 7 bases separating them. Looked up from germline, CDR1 is MDHEN and CDR2 is SYDVKM. The CDR3 is 12 residues long. CDR3 in amino acids: CASSWDGTEAFF. For the CDR3, the DNA is TGTGCCAGCAGTTGGGATGGCACTGAAGCTTTCTTT.

This sequence joins TRBV30 and TRBJ2-2; unclear D gene. Germline V gene lookup returns CDR1 GTSNPN and CDR2 SVGIG (reference sequence). V was pared by 5 bases and J by 8 bases, with 12 bases between. CDR3 length equals 12 residues. Here the CDR3 reads CAWGSGQGELFF. The DNA for the CDR3 is TGTGCCTGGGGGTCGGGCCAAGGGGAGCTGTTTTTT.

V gene TRBV27 combines with J gene TRBJ2-5; D tentatively fits TRBD1 or TRBD2 (5 bases each). Germline CDR1 MNHEY, CDR2 SMNVEV (reference sequence). The CDR3 runs 16 residues. V lost 8 bases and J lost 4, with 23 bases in between. CDR3 sequence reads: CASGLTGTLGVETQYF. The DNA for the CDR3 is TGTGCCAGCGGGCTAACTGGGACCCTGGGGGTAGAGACCCAGTACTTC.

The rearrangement joins TRBV6-6 to TRBJ2-7; D possibly corresponds to TRBD1 (6 bases). The CDR3 is 15 residues long. V was clipped by 0 bases and J by 6 bases, with 15 bases between them. Per the germline V gene, CDR1 is MNHNY and CDR2 is SVGAGI (reference sequence). The CDR3 DNA is TGTGCCAGCAGTTACTCGAGTGAGGGGGTAGGCGAGCAGTACTTC. It specifies CASSYSSEGVGEQYF.

The CDR3 region has the DNA TGTGCCAGCAGCTTACTGGACAGGGGGGAGCTGTTTTTT. This translates into CASSLLDRGELFF. The chain joins TRBV7-9 to TRBJ2-2, with 7 bases identical to TRBD1. The V segment lost 2 bases and the J segment 8 bases; nucleotides outside the gene matches: 2. Germline loops: CDR1 SEHNR, CDR2 FQNEAQ (reference sequence). The CDR3 totals 13 residues. The variable domain in full, with the rest retrieved from reference TRBV7-9 and TRBJ2-2, is DTGVSQNPRHKITKRGQNVTFRCDPISEHNRLYWYRQTLGQGPEFLTYFQNEAQLEKSRLLSDRFSAERPKGSFSTLEIQRTEQGDSAMYLCASSLLDRGELFFGEGSRLTVL.

This clone was found once. This chain links TRBV3-1 (or the pseudogene TRBV3-2) with TRBJ2-1, with 16 bases that match TRBD2. J lost 1 base, V lost 6 bases, and 12 bases had no gene match. There are 20 residues in the CDR3. Germline V CDR1 and CDR2: LGHDT, YNNKEL (reference sequence). Here the CDR3 reads CASRQTPGLAGGGSYNEQFF. CDR3 in DNA: TGTGCCAGCAGACAAACCCCGGGACTAGCGGGAGGGGGATCCTACAATGAGCAGTTCTTC.

The V call is TRBV7-2, the J call TRBJ2-1, with D perhaps TRBD2 (6 bases). The V end was cut by 8 bases, the J end by 1 base, with 12 bases between. The CDR3 has 14 residues. Germline V lookup: CDR1 SGHTA, CDR2 FQGNSA. The CDR3 DNA reads as TGTGCCAGCTCCCAGGACTATTCCTACAATGAGCAGTTCTTC. Translation gives CASSQDYSYNEQFF.

V usage is TRBV9 and J usage is TRBJ2-2; either TRBD1 or TRBD2 may supply D (5 bases each). Germline CDR1 reads SGDLS; CDR2 reads YYNGEE. Trimming took 3 bases from V and 3 from J, leaving 21 bases between them. The length of the CDR3 is 18 residues. CDR3 nucleotide sequence: TGTGCCAGCAGCGGAGATTCCAGGGTACGGGGTCACACCGGGGAGCTGTTTTTT. It codes for CASSGDSRVRGHTGELFF.

This chain links TRBV2 with TRBJ1-4; a possible D gene is TRBD1 (5 bases). Germline CDR1 and CDR2: SNHLY and FYNNEI. CDR3 length: 17 residues. V lost 8 bases to trimming and J lost 0 bases, with 19 bases between them. CDR3 nucleotides: TGTGCCAGCGCTCGGGGGACCCCGGGCGCAACTAATGAAAAACTGTTTTTT. Translating it yields CASARGTPGATNEKLFF. Complete variable domain (other parts from reference TRBV2 and TRBJ1-4): EPEVTQTPSHQVTQMGQEVILRCVPISNHLYFYWYRQILGQKVEFLVSFYNNEISEKSEIFDDQFSVERPDGSNFTLKIRSTKLEDSAMYFCASARGTPGATNEKLFFGSGTQLSVL.

The V gene is TRBV19, the J gene TRBJ2-1; D is possibly TRBD1 (8 bases). Trimming left V 9 bases short and J 6 bases short, with 15 bases between. This CDR3 has 13 amino acids. CDR1 and CDR2 from the germline V gene are LNHDA and SQIVND (reference sequence). CDR3 nucleotide sequence: TGTGCCAGCGGACAGGGAGGGGTCAATGAGCAGTTCTTC. Amino acid sequence: CASGQGGVNEQFF.

The V gene is TRBV27, the J gene TRBJ2-1; 9 bases match TRBD2. The V gene end was trimmed by 0 bases and the J gene end by 9 bases; junction bases not matched to a gene: 12. CDR1 and CDR2 from the germline V gene are MNHEY and SMNVEV (reference sequence). The CDR3 runs 17 residues. DNA of the CDR3: TGTGCCAGCAGTTTATCGGGGTCTAGCGGGGTCAATTTTGAGCAGTTCTTC. Translation: CASSLSGSSGVNFEQFF.

The V and J genes are TRBV7-2 and TRBJ1-1; D remains unclear. CDR3 length: 16 amino acids. The V end lost 5 bases, the J end lost 1 base, and 17 bases lay between the germline ends. Germline CDR1 is SGHTA and CDR2 is FQGNSA. CDR3 sequence: CASSIYAMVGNTEAFF. In nucleotides, the CDR3 is TGTGCCAGCAGCATTTATGCGATGGTGGGGAACACTGAAGCTTTCTTT.